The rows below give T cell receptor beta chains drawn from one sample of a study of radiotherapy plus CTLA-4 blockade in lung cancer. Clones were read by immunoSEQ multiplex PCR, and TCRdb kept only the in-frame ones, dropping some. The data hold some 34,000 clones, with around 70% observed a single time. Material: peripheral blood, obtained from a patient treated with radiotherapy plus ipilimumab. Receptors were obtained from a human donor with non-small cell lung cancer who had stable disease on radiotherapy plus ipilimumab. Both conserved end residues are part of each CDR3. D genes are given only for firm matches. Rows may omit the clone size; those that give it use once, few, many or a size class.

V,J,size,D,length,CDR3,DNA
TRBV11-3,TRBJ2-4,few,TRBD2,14,CASSLESAGDIQYF,TGTGCCAGCAGCTTAGAGAGCGCGGGGGACATTCAGTACTTC
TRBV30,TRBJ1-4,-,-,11,CAWSGSEKLFF,TGTGCCTGGAGTGGTAGTGAAAAACTGTTTTTT
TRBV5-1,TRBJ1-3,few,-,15,CASSLGSTSGNTIYF,TGCGCCAGCAGCTTGGGTTCGACATCTGGAAACACCATATATTTT
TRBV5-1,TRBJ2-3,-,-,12,CASSLFTDTQYF,TGCGCCAGCAGCCTGTTCACAGATACGCAGTATTTT
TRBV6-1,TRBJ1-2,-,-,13,CASSPFRGFGYTF,TGTGCCAGCTCCCCATTTAGGGGGTTTGGCTACACCTTC
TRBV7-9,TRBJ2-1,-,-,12,CASSLGEARAFF,TGTGCCAGCAGTCTGGGGGAGGCAAGAGCGTTCTTC
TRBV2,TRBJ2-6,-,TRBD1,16,CASSLGGQAGANVLTF,TGTGCCAGCAGTCTGGGCGGACAGGCTGGGGCCAACGTCCTGACTTTC
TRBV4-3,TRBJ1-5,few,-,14,CASSQGGFGQPQHF,TGCGCCAGCAGCCAGGGGGGGTTCGGTCAGCCCCAGCATTTT
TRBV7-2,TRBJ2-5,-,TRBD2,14,CASSLGHSGETQYF,TGTGCCAGCAGCTTAGGCCATAGCGGGGAGACCCAGTACTTC
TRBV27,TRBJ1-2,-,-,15,CASRGLDRDSYGYTF,TGTGCCAGCAGGGGATTGGACAGAGACTCCTATGGCTACACCTTC
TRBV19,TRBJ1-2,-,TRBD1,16,CASSYSTGAFNYGYTF,TGTGCCAGTAGCTATTCGACAGGGGCCTTTAACTATGGCTACACCTTC
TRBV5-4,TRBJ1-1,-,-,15,CASSLAGGRTPEAFF,TGTGCCAGCAGCTTGGCCGGGGGGCGAACTCCTGAAGCTTTCTTT
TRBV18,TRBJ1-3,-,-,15,CASSPGALSGNTIYF,TGTGCCAGCTCACCGGGGGCTCTCTCTGGAAACACCATATATTTT
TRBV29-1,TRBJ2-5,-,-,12,CSVNRGQETQYF,TGCAGCGTCAATCGGGGTCAAGAGACCCAGTACTTC
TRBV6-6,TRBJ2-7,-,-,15,CASSYLRGVGGEQYF,TGTGCCAGCAGTTACCTCAGGGGGGTTGGGGGCGAGCAGTACTTC
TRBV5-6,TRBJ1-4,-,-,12,CASSSRGARLFF,TGTGCCAGCAGCTCGCGGGGGGCGAGACTGTTTTTT
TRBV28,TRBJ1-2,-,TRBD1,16,CASSRPRQGADYGYTF,TGTGCCAGCAGTCGTCCCCGACAGGGGGCAGACTATGGCTACACCTTC
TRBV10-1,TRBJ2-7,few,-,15,CASSHTGTGSYEQYF,TGCGCCAGCAGCCATACCGGGACTGGCTCCTACGAGCAGTACTTC
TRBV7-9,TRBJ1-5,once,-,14,CASSSGQGGQPQHF,TGTGCCAGCAGCTCAGGACAAGGGGGACAGCCCCAGCATTTT
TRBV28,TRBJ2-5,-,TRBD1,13,CASLGQGNRTQYF,TGTGCCAGCCTGGGACAGGGGAATCGGACCCAGTACTTC
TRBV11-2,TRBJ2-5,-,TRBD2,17,CASSLYLGTSAGETQYF,TGTGCCAGCAGCTTATATTTAGGGACTAGCGCAGGCGAGACCCAGTACTTC
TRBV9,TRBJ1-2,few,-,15,CASSLPPRGVVGYTF,TGTGCCAGCAGCCTCCCCCCCCGGGGAGTCGTTGGCTACACCTTC
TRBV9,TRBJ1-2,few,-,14,CASSPRTVNYGYTF,TGTGCCAGCAGCCCCCGGACAGTAAACTATGGCTACACCTTC
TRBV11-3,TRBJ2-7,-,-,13,CASSLTAIAGQYF,TGTGCCAGCAGCTTAACGGCGATTGCGGGGCAGTACTTC
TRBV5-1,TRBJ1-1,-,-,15,CASSLEGTKNTEAFF,TGCGCCAGCAGCTTGGAGGGGACAAAAAACACTGAAGCTTTCTTT
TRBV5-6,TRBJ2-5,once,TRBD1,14,CASSSRQGHRPQYF,TGTGCCAGCAGCTCCCGACAGGGCCATCGCCCCCAGTACTTC